The rows below give T cell receptor beta chains drawn from one sample of a study of T cell responses to AZD1222 COVID-19 vaccine. Clones were sequenced by immunoSEQ multiplex PCR, and TCRdb holds only the in-frame ones, with some missing. The data hold about 130,000 clones, with more than 85% observed a single time. The starting material was peripheral blood, obtained on day 0 of AZD1222 vaccination. These receptors were collected from an adult in good health. Each CDR3 is given without its conserved first and last residue. Each record gives: CDR3 protein, V gene, J gene.

ASARDLSYEQY	TRBV19	TRBJ2-7
ASSLSGALLAF	TRBV12-3/TRBV12-4	TRBJ1-1
ASSYISSGSFHEQY	TRBV5-6	TRBJ2-7
ASSVEGRSYNEQF	TRBV9	TRBJ2-1
ASSMDRRRETQY	TRBV19	TRBJ2-5
ASSNRRPPGHEQF	TRBV6-2/TRBV6-3	TRBJ2-1
ASTLLAGPRRGNIQY	TRBV7-2	TRBJ2-4
ASSQGEGNQPQH	TRBV2	TRBJ1-5
ASSRGPTYEQY	TRBV3-1/TRBV3-2	TRBJ2-7
ASSQLAGEAF	TRBV3-1/TRBV3-2	TRBJ1-1
ASSTSVVPYNEQF	TRBV19	TRBJ2-1
ASSLDPHEQY	TRBV11-3	TRBJ2-7
ASRGSITEAF	TRBV25-1	TRBJ1-1
ASSDLFLGNQPQH	TRBV6-1	TRBJ1-5
ASSPGQGKPLSYEQY	TRBV27	TRBJ2-7
ASSLGLAGDTQY	TRBV7-2	TRBJ2-3
ATSDSSFGKTQAF	TRBV24-1	TRBJ1-1